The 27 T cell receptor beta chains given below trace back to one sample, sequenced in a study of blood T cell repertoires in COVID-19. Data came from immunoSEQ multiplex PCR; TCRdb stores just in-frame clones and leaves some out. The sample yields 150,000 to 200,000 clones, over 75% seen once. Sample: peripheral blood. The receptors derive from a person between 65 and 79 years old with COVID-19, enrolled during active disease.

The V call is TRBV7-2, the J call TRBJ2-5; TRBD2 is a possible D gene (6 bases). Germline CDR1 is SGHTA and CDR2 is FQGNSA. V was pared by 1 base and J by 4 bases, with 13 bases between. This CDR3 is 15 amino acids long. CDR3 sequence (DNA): TGTGCCAGCAGCTTAGTCGGTGCGGGGTTAGAGACCCAGTACTTC. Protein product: CASSLVGAGLETQYF.

Here the CDR3 reads CASSYSSGQGGYEQYF. CDR3 DNA: TGTGCCAGCAGTTACAGTTCCGGACAGGGGGGCTACGAGCAGTACTTC. V gene TRBV6-5 combines with J gene TRBJ2-7, with 10 bases fitting TRBD1. The CDR3 is 16 residues long. Germline values: CDR1 MNHEY, CDR2 SVGAGI. V lost 2 bases, J lost 3 bases, and 7 bases stayed unmatched.

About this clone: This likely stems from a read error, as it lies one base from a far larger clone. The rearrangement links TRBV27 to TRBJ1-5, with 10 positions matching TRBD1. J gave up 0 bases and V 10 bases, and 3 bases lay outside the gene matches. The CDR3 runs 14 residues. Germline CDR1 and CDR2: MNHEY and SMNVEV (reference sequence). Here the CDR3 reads CATGTGDSNQPQHF. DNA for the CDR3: TGTGCCACCGGGACAGGGGATAGCAATCAGCCCCAGCATTTT.

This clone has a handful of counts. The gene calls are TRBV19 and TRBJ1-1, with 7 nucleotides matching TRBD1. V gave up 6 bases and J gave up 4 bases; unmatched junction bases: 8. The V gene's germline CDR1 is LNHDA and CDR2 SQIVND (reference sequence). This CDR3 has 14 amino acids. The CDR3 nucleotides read TGTGCCAGTAGCTCGCAGGGGGTGGGCACTGAAGCTTTCTTT. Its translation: CASSSQGVGTEAFF.

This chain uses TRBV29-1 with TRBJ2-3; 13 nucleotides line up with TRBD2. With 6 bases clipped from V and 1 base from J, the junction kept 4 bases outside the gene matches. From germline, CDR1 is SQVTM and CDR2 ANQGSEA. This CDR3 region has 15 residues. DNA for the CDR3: TGCAGCGTCTCTGGACTAGCGGGAGGCACAGATACGCAGTATTTT. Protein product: CSVSGLAGGTDTQYF.

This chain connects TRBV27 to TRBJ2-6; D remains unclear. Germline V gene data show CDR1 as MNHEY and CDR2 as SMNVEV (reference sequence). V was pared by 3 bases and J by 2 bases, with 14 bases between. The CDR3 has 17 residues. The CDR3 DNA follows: TGTGCCAGCAGTTTCCTTGTACTTCCTGCTGGGGCCAACGTCCTGACTTTC. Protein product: CASSFLVLPAGANVLTF.

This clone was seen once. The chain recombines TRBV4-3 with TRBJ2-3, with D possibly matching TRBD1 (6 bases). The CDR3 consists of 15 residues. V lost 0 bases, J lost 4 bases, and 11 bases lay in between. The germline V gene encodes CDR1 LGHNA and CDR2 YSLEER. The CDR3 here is CASSQEGGGSDTQYF. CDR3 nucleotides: TGCGCCAGCAGCCAAGAAGGGGGTGGGTCAGATACGCAGTATTTT.

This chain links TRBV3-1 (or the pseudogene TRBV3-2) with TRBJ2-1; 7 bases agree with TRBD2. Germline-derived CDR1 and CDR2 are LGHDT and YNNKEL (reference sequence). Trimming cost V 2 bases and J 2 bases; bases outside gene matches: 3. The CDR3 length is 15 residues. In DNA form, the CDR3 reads TGTGCCAGCAGCCAATCCGGGAGGCCCTACAATGAGCAGTTCTTC. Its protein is CASSQSGRPYNEQFF.

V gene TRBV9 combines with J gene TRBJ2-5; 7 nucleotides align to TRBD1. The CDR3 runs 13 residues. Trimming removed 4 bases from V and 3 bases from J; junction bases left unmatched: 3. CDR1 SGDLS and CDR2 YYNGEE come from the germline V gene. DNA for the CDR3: TGTGCCAGCAGCAACAGGGGAGAAGAGACCCAGTACTTC. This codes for CASSNRGEETQYF.

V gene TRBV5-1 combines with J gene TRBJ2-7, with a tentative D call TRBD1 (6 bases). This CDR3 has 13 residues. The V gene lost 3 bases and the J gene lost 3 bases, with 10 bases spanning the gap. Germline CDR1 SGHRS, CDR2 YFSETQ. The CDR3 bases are TGCGCCAGCAGCTCGGACAGAGGCTACGAGCAGTACTTC. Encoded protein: CASSSDRGYEQYF.

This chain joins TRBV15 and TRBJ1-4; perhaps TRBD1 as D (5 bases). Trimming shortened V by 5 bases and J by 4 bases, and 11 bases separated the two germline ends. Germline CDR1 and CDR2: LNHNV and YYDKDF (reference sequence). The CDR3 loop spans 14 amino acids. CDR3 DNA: TGTGCCACCAGCGGCAGGGAAGATAATGAAAAACTGTTTTTT. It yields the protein CATSGREDNEKLFF.

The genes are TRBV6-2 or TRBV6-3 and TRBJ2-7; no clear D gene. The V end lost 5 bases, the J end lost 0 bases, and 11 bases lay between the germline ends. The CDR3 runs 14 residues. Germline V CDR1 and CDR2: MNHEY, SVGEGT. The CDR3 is CASSTDKNSYEQYF. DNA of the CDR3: TGTGCCAGCAGTACTGACAAAAACTCCTACGAGCAGTACTTC.

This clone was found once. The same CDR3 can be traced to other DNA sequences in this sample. The CDR3 bases are TGTGCCAGCAGTGAAGCTCGGGGGTCCGGGGCCAACGTCCTGACTTTC. Protein sequence: CASSEARGSGANVLTF. The chain joins TRBV6-1 to TRBJ2-6; D might be TRBD2 (6 bases). Germline CDR1 and CDR2: MNHNS and SASEGT. The CDR3 sequence is 16 residues long. V was pared by 0 bases and J by 4 bases, with 10 bases between.

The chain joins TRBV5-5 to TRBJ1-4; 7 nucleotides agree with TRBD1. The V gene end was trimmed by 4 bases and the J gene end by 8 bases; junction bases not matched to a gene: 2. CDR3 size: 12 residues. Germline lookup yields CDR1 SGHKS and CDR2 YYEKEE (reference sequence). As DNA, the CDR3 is TGTGCCAGCAGCCAGACAGGGGAAAAACTGTTTTTT. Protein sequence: CASSQTGEKLFF. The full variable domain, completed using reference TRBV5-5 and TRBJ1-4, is DAGVTQSPTHLIKTRGQQVTLRCSPISGHKSVSWYQQVLGQGPQFIFQYYEKEERGRGNFPDRFSARQFPNYSSELNVNALLLGDSALYLCASSQTGEKLFFGSGTQLSVL.

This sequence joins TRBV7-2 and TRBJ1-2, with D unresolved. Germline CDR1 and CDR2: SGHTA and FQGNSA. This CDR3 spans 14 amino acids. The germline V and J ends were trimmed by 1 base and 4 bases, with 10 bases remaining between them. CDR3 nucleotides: TGTGCCAGCAGCTTAGTTGGCGGAATCTATGGCTACACCTTC. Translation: CASSLVGGIYGYTF.

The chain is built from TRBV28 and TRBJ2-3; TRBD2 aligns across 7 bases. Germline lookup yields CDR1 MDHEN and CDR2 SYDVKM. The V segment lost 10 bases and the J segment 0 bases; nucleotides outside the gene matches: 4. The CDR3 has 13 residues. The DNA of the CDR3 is TGTGCCAATCAGCGGGGAAGCACAGATACGCAGTATTTT. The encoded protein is CANQRGSTDTQYF.

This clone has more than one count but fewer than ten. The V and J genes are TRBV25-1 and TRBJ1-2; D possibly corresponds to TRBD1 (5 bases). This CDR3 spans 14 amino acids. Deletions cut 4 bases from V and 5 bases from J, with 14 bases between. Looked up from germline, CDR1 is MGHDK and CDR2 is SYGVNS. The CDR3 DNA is TGTGCCAGCAGTGTGGGTCGACAGCATTATGGCTACACCTTC. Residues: CASSVGRQHYGYTF.

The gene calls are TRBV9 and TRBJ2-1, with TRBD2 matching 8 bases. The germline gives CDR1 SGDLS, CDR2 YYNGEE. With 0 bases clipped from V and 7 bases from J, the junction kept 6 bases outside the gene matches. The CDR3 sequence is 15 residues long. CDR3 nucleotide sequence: TGTGCCAGCAGCGTAGAGGGGCGGGGGGTTAATGAGCAGTTCTTC. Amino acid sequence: CASSVEGRGVNEQFF.

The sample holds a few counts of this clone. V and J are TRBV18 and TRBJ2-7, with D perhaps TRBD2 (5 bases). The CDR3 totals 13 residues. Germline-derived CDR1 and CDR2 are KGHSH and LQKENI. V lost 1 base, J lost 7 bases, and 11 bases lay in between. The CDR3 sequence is CASSPLRAEEQYF. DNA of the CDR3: TGTGCCAGCTCACCACTGAGGGCTGAAGAGCAGTACTTC.

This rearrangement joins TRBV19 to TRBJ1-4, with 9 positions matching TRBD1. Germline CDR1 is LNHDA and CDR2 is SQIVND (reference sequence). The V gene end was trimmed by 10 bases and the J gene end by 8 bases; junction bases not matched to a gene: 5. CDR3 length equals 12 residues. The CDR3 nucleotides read TGTGCCAAACAGGGGGCTCGGGAAAAACTGTTTTTT. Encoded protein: CAKQGAREKLFF.

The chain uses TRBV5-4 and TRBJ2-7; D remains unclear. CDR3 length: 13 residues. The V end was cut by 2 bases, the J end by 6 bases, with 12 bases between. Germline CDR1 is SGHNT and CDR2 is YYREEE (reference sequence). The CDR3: CASSFYPPVEQYF. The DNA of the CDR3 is TGTGCCAGCAGCTTCTACCCGCCCGTCGAGCAGTACTTC.

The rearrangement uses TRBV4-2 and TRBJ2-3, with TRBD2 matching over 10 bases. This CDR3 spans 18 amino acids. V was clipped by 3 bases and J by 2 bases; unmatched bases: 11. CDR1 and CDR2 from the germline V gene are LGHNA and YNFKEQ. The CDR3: CASSHTTLLAGVTDTQYF. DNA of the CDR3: TGTGCCAGCAGCCACACCACACTCCTAGCGGGGGTCACAGATACGCAGTATTTT.

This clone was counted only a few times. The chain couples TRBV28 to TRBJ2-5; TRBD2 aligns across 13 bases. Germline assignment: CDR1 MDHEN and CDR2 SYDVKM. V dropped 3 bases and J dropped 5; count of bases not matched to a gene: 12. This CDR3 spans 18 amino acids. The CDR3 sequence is CASSFTSGRAGWHETQYF. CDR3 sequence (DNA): TGTGCCAGCAGTTTTACTAGCGGGAGGGCCGGTTGGCACGAGACCCAGTACTTC. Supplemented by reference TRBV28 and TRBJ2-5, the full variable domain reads DVKVTQSSRYLVKRTGEKVFLECVQDMDHENMFWYRQDPGLGLRLIYFSYDVKMKEKGDIPEGYSVSREKKERFSLILESASTNQTSMYLCASSFTSGRAGWHETQYFGPGTRLLVL.

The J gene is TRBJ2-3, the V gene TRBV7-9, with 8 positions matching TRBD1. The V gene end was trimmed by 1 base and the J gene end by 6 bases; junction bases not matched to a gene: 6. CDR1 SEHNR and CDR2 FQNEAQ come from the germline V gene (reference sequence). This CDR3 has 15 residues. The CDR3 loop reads CASSLVGQGQDTQYF. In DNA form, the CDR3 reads TGTGCCAGCAGCTTAGTCGGACAGGGTCAGGATACGCAGTATTTT.

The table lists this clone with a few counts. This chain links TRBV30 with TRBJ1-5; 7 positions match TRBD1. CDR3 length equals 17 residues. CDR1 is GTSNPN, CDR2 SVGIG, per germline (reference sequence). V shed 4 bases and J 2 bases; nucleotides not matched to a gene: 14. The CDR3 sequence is CAWTKGIYRGGNQPQHF. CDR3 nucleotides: TGTGCCTGGACCAAGGGTATATACAGGGGTGGCAATCAGCCCCAGCATTTT.

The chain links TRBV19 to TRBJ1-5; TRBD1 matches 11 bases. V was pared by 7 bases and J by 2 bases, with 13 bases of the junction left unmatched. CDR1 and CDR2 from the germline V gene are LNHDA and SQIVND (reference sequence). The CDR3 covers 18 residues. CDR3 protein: CASTSTGTGGSGNQPQHF. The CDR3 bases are TGTGCCAGTACCTCTACCGGGACAGGGGGTTCGGGCAATCAGCCCCAGCATTTT. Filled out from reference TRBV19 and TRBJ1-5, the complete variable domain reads DGGITQSPKYLFRKEGQNVTLSCEQNLNHDAMYWYRQDPGQGLRLIYYSQIVNDFQKGDIAEGYSVSREKKESFPLTVTSAQKNPTAFYLCASTSTGTGGSGNQPQHFGDGTRLSIL.

The CDR3 DNA is TGTGCCAGCAGCTCCCTAGGTCCCCTCTCCTACGAGCAGTACTTC. The encoded protein is CASSSLGPLSYEQYF. J is TRBJ2-7 and V is TRBV11-1; D remains unclear. V was shortened by 4 bases and J by 0 bases, with 13 bases between the two germline ends. The germline V gene encodes CDR1 SGHAT and CDR2 FQDESV (reference sequence). The CDR3 runs to 15 residues.